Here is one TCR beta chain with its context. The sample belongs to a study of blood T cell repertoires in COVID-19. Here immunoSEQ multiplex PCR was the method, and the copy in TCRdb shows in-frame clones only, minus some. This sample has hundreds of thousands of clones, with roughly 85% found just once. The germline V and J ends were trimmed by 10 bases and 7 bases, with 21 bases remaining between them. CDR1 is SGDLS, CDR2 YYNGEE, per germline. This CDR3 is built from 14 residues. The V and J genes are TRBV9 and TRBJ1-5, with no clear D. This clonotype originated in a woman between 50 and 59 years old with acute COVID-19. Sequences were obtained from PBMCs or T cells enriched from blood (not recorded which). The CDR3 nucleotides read TGTGCCTGCATGCTATTGGAGGAGGAACAGCCCCAGCATTTT. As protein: CACMLLEEEQPQHF.